Here is one T cell receptor (beta chain) with its context. Its antigen is currently unknown. This record belongs to a study of T cell repertoires in cytomegalovirus infection. Study as a whole: The public TCR beta signatures pointed to both CMV infection and matching HLA type. Notes on the study in general: HLA-C-restricted CMV clonotypes gave the most frequent clonotype in two of eight donors. CMV carriers having the relevant HLA were flagged by cumulative public TCR beta family frequency.

CDR3 length: 17 amino acids. CDR1 is MDHEN and CDR2 is SYDVKM in the germline V gene. V trimming: 6 bases; J trimming: 1 base; junction bases outside the gene matches: 12. One entry per CDR3 protein results from TCRdb running MiXCR on the reads. Of approximately 730,000 distinct CDR3 sequences in the sample, around 31% were seen once. The sequences come from cultured PBMCs, collected from culture after CMV antigen stimulation. This TCR came from a human donor in good health (CMV status not recorded). Some clones in this sample may be carry-over from other donors' samples. The V call is TRBV28, the J call TRBJ2-1; 7 bases match TRBD2. CDR3 coding DNA: TGTGCCAGCAGCCTGTACTCGGGAGGTTGGTCCTACAATGAGCAGTTCTTC. It codes for CASSLYSGGWSYNEQFF.